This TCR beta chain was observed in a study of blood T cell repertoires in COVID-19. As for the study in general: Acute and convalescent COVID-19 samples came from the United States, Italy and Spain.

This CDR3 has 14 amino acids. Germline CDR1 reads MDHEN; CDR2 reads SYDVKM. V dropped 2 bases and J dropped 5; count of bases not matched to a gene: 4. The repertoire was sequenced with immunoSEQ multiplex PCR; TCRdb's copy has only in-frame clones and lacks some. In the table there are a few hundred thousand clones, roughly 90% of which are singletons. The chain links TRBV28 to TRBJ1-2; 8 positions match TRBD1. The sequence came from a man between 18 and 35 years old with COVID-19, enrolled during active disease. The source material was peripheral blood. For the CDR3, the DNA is TGTGCCAGCAGTTTAACAGGGGGGCAGTATGGCTACACCTTC. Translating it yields CASSLTGGQYGYTF.